This T cell receptor (beta chain) came from a study of cytomegalovirus exposure and HLA in healthy donors. Study-level results: Roughly even sequencing depth across donors was the assumption behind the presence/absence analyses. Versus the roughly 670-donor mean, an Asian-associated ancestry cluster reportedly showed fewer N-insertions in a later analysis.

With respect to this clone: The antigen is undetermined.

Germline lookup yields CDR1 MNHEY and CDR2 SVGAGI. The CDR3 runs 15 residues. V trimming: 8 bases; J trimming: 9 bases; junction bases outside the gene matches: 14. The primer mix had 60 Vbeta and 13 Jbeta primers. Data came from immunoSEQ multiplex PCR; TCRdb stores just in-frame clones and leaves some out. Seen here are 150,000 to 200,000 clones, more than 70% observed once, and the top ten hold 0.25% to 0.3%. Sequencing was carried out using PBMCs. V and J are TRBV6-5 and TRBJ2-1, with 9 nucleotides matching TRBD2. The sequence came from a boy aged 10-17 years in good health and CMV-seronegative. The CDR3 nucleotides are TGTGCCAGCGTCGTAAGGCGGGGGGGCCTGAGTGAGCAGTTCTTC. It encodes CASVVRRGGLSEQFF.